Below, 27 T cell receptor beta chains from the same sample are listed, as sequenced in a study of blood T cell repertoires in COVID-19. Measured with immunoSEQ multiplex PCR; TCRdb has only the in-frame clones, and not every one. The sample gives about 180,000 clones, approximately 82% of which show up once; about 18% is in the top ten. Sample: PBMCs or T cells enriched from blood (not recorded which). The origin of the receptors is a woman in her fifties or sixties who had recovered from COVID-19.

J is TRBJ2-1 and V is TRBV4-1; 10 bases map to TRBD2. Germline V gene data show CDR1 as MGHRA and CDR2 as YSYEKL. The V segment lost 1 base and the J segment 2 bases; nucleotides outside the gene matches: 8. The CDR3 spans 18 residues. The CDR3 nucleotides read TGCGCCAGCAGCCAAGCCCGGGCCCTAGCGGGAGCCTACAATGAGCAGTTCTTC. Translation: CASSQARALAGAYNEQFF.

This clone appeared many times. DNA for the CDR3: TGTGCCAGCAGCCCACAGGGATTTGGAAATGGCTACACCTTC. This gives the protein CASSPQGFGNGYTF. This chain links TRBV3-1 (or the pseudogene TRBV3-2) with TRBJ1-2; weak D call: TRBD1 (6 bases). Trimming shortened V by 4 bases and J by 6 bases, and 15 bases separated the two germline ends. This CDR3 region has 14 residues. Germline V lookup: CDR1 LGHDT, CDR2 YNNKEL (reference sequence).

V is TRBV11-3 and J is TRBJ2-1, with a possible D match to TRBD2 (6 bases). This CDR3 is 15 amino acids long. V lost 4 bases and J 2 bases, leaving 12 bases between the germline ends. From germline, CDR1 is SGHNT and CDR2 YENEEA. CDR3 amino acids: CASSSRLAAYNEQFF. The CDR3 coding sequence is TGTGCCAGCAGCTCCCGCTTAGCGGCCTACAATGAGCAGTTCTTC. Using reference TRBV11-3 and TRBJ2-1 for the parts outside the CDR3, the full variable domain is EAGVVQSPRYKIIEKKQPVAFWCNPISGHNTLYWYLQNLGQGPELLIRYENEEAVDDSQLPKDRFSAERLKGVDSTLKIQPAELGDSAVYLCASSSRLAAYNEQFFGPGTRLTVL.

This clone was seen a few times. This rearrangement joins TRBV9 to TRBJ1-6; D may be TRBD1 (5 bases). The CDR3 is made up of 14 amino acids. The V gene lost 0 bases and the J gene lost 5 bases, with 6 bases spanning the gap. The germline gives CDR1 SGDLS, CDR2 YYNGEE. CDR3 bases: TGTGCCAGCAGCGTAGGGACAAATAATTCACCCCTCCACTTT. Amino acids: CASSVGTNNSPLHF.

V and J are TRBV18 and TRBJ2-2; 10 positions agree with TRBD2. Trimming cost V 5 bases and J 4 bases; bases outside gene matches: 13. The CDR3 is 18 amino acids. The germline V gene encodes CDR1 KGHSH and CDR2 LQKENI. CDR3: CASSKKGRGTSVTGELFF. CDR3 nucleotides: TGTGCCAGCTCAAAGAAAGGACGGGGGACTAGCGTCACCGGGGAGCTGTTTTTT. Full variable domain (remainder filled in from reference TRBV18 and TRBJ2-2): NAGVMQNPRHLVRRRGQEARLRCSPMKGHSHVYWYRQLPEEGLKFMVYLQKENIIDESGMPKERFSAEFPKEGPSILRIQQVVRGDSAAYFCASSKKGRGTSVTGELFFGEGSRLTVL.

The chain links TRBV6-1 to TRBJ1-5; 8 bases agree with TRBD1. J lost 5 bases, V lost 3 bases, and 3 bases had no gene match. This CDR3 has 14 amino acids. The V gene's germline CDR1 is MNHNS and CDR2 SASEGT. The CDR3 DNA is TGTGCCAGCAGTGACAGGGGGCTGGATCAGCCCCAGCATTTT. It translates to CASSDRGLDQPQHF.

The rearrangement links TRBV5-1 to TRBJ2-7; D is perhaps TRBD2 (6 bases). Germline CDR1 SGHRS, CDR2 YFSETQ. V was pared by 2 bases and J by 6 bases, with 15 bases between. This CDR3 has 14 residues. CDR3 nucleotides: TGCGCCAGCAGCTTTCAACGGGAGCCGACCGAGCAGTACTTC. Residues: CASSFQREPTEQYF.

The CDR3 protein is CASSPGGQAAYEQYF. DNA of the CDR3: TGTGCCAGCTCACCGGGGGGACAGGCGGCATACGAGCAGTACTTC. The chain joins TRBV18 to TRBJ2-7, with 8 bases identical to TRBD1. The CDR3 loop spans 15 amino acids. V dropped 3 bases and J dropped 4; count of bases not matched to a gene: 8. Looked up from germline, CDR1 is KGHSH and CDR2 is LQKENI.

The chain recombines TRBV18 with TRBJ2-1; 11 bases map to TRBD2. This CDR3 contains 16 residues. Per germline, CDR1 KGHSH and CDR2 LQKENI. The V gene end was trimmed by 3 bases and the J gene end by 6 bases; junction bases not matched to a gene: 7. In DNA, the CDR3 is TGTGCCAGCTCACCCATGACTAGCGGGATATTCAATGAGCAGTTCTTC. It codes for CASSPMTSGIFNEQFF.

This clone was counted only a few times. The chain links TRBV4-2 to TRBJ2-5, with D maybe TRBD1 (6 bases). Germline loops: CDR1 LGHNA, CDR2 YNFKEQ. CDR3 length: 14 residues. V was clipped by 0 bases and J by 7 bases, with 12 bases between them. The DNA of the CDR3 is TGTGCCAGCAGCCAAGATCTGGGGGCGCCGACCCAGTACTTC. Its translation: CASSQDLGAPTQYF.

This chain links TRBV5-4 with TRBJ2-1, with D possibly TRBD2 on 5 matching bases. Germline loops: CDR1 SGHNT, CDR2 YYREEE (reference sequence). CDR3 size: 15 residues. V dropped 0 bases and J dropped 7 bases, with 14 bases sitting between them. The CDR3, as DNA: TGTGCCAGCAGCTTGGACCTAGCTTCCGGGAATGAGCAGTTCTTC. Translating it yields CASSLDLASGNEQFF.

In its sample, this clone was seen once. The chain uses TRBV7-2 and TRBJ2-1; possibly TRBD2 for D (5 bases). Deletions cut 0 bases from V and 3 bases from J, with 9 bases between. The CDR3 is made up of 15 amino acids. The germline gives CDR1 SGHTA, CDR2 FQGNSA. DNA of the CDR3: TGTGCCAGCAGCTTAGCGGACTTGGGCTACAATGAGCAGTTCTTC. This translates into CASSLADLGYNEQFF.

The chain links TRBV2 to TRBJ1-3; 7 bases agree with TRBD1. Losses at the gene ends were 2 bases for V and 2 bases for J; bases not matched to a gene: 3. The CDR3 spans 15 residues. Germline CDR1 and CDR2: SNHLY and FYNNEI. DNA for the CDR3: TGTGCCAGCAGTGAACAGGGGGGCCCTGGAAACACCATATATTTT. Translating gives CASSEQGGPGNTIYF.

This chain links TRBV5-1 with TRBJ2-5; possible D gene TRBD1, 6 bases. Trimming shortened V by 4 bases and J by 2 bases, and 9 bases separated the two germline ends. Germline V gives CDR1 SGHRS, CDR2 YFSETQ. This CDR3 has 13 residues. CDR3 in DNA: TGCGCCAGCAGCCGGACAGCTCAAGAGACCCAGTACTTC. Protein product: CASSRTAQETQYF.

This rearrangement joins TRBV4-1 to TRBJ2-3; TRBD2 might be the D (6 bases). The germline CDR1 and CDR2 sequences are MGHRA and YSYEKL. The CDR3 runs to 12 residues. V lost 4 bases to trimming and J lost 14 bases, with 16 bases between them. CDR3 sequence reads: CASSPGGPAGYF. In DNA form, the CDR3 reads TGCGCCAGCAGCCCTGGAGGGCCCGCCGGGTATTTT.

The chain recombines TRBV5-5 with TRBJ2-7, with 10 bases identical to TRBD2. V lost 7 bases and J lost 2; bases outside the gene matches: 6. From germline, CDR1 is SGHKS and CDR2 YYEKEE (reference sequence). The CDR3 has 14 amino acids. The CDR3 here is CASFQAGGPYEQYF. CDR3 in DNA: TGTGCCAGCTTCCAAGCGGGAGGGCCCTACGAGCAGTACTTC.

The V and J genes are TRBV5-4 and TRBJ2-7; TRBD2 matches 13 bases. The CDR3 contains 13 residues. Germline loops: CDR1 SGHNT, CDR2 YYREEE (reference sequence). The V gene end was trimmed by 5 bases and the J gene end by 7 bases; junction bases not matched to a gene: 3. CDR3 DNA: TGTGCCAGCAGACTAGCGGGAGGGGGAGAGCAGTACTTC. Encoded protein: CASRLAGGGEQYF.

CDR3 DNA sequence: TGTGCCAGCAGCTTAGCACGGAGTAATTCACCCCTCCACTTT. Translated: CASSLARSNSPLHF. V and J are TRBV11-2 and TRBJ1-6; D not certain. The CDR3 is 14 amino acids. Between the trimmed V and J ends, which lost 1 base and 6 bases, there was a span of 7 bases. Germline loops: CDR1 SGHAT, CDR2 FQNNGV.

V is TRBV10-3 and J is TRBJ1-5, with a possible D match to TRBD1 (6 bases). V lost 2 bases, J lost 1 base, and 12 bases lay in between. The germline V gene has CDR1 ENHRY and CDR2 SYGVKD. The CDR3 is 16 residues long. The CDR3 sequence: CAISETLTGSNQPQHF. CDR3 DNA: TGTGCCATCAGTGAGACTCTGACAGGAAGCAATCAGCCCCAGCATTTT.

This clone was seen just once. The V call is TRBV13, the J call TRBJ1-6, with TRBD1 as a possible D gene (5 bases). This CDR3 is built from 15 residues. The germline V gene has CDR1 PRHDT and CDR2 FYEKMQ (reference sequence). Trimming pared 5 bases from V and 7 bases from J, leaving 15 bases between. DNA for the CDR3: TGTGCCAGCAGCCCCCCAGGCGGGGCCAATTCACCCCTCCACTTT. Amino acids: CASSPPGGANSPLHF.

The gene calls are TRBV6-5 and TRBJ2-7, with TRBD2 identical over 13 bases. After removal of 7 bases from V and 4 bases from J, the junction contained 7 bases not matched to a gene. Per germline, CDR1 MNHEY and CDR2 SVGAGI. This CDR3 region has 15 residues. CDR3 region: CASTDRTSGRYEQYF. CDR3 nucleotides: TGTGCCAGCACCGATCGGACTAGCGGGAGATACGAGCAGTACTTC.

This clone was observed a single time. The J gene is TRBJ2-1, the V gene TRBV9, with TRBD2 matching over 11 bases. The J segment lost 7 bases and the V segment lost 0 bases, leaving 12 bases of the junction unmatched. This CDR3 spans 18 amino acids. The germline V gene encodes CDR1 SGDLS and CDR2 YYNGEE. CDR3 in DNA: TGTGCCAGCAGCGTAGGGGTGGTAGCGGGAGGGCCGGGGAATGAGCAGTTCTTC. As protein: CASSVGVVAGGPGNEQFF.

The chain uses TRBV6-2 or TRBV6-3 and TRBJ2-1, with 7 positions matching TRBD1. The CDR3 totals 16 residues. The germline gives CDR1 MNHEY, CDR2 SVGEGT. V lost 2 bases and J lost 7; bases outside the gene matches: 11. CDR3 sequence: CASSYPGTAGGNEQFF. In nucleotides, the CDR3 is TGTGCCAGCAGTTACCCGGGGACAGCAGGGGGTAATGAGCAGTTCTTC.

The rearrangement joins TRBV2 to TRBJ1-6, with D unclear. The V gene lost 6 bases and the J gene lost 7 bases, with 10 bases spanning the gap. The CDR3 extends over 13 amino acids. Germline CDR1 and CDR2: SNHLY and FYNNEI. The CDR3 protein is CASSLGLNSPLHF. The CDR3 bases are TGTGCCAGCAGCCTTGGCTTGAATTCACCCCTCCACTTT.

The chain combines TRBV24-1 with TRBJ2-2; 8 bases line up with TRBD1. Germline lookup yields CDR1 KGHDR and CDR2 SFDVKD. The CDR3 sequence is 16 residues long. Losses at the gene ends were 3 bases for V and 1 base for J; bases not matched to a gene: 3. The CDR3 coding sequence is TGTGCCACCAGTGATCCCGGGACAGGGAACACCGGGGAGCTGTTTTTT. Amino acids: CATSDPGTGNTGELFF.

This clone was counted a few times. The V gene is TRBV7-6, the J gene TRBJ2-7, with 8 bases aligning to TRBD1. Germline V CDR1 and CDR2: SGHVS, FNYEAQ. The CDR3 covers 14 residues. With 5 bases clipped from V and 2 bases from J, the junction kept 5 bases outside the gene matches. The CDR3 DNA sequence: TGTGCCAGCAGCGGGGGGACAGGTCCCTACGAGCAGTACTTC. Translation gives CASSGGTGPYEQYF.

The chain uses TRBV19 and TRBJ1-1, with 9 positions matching TRBD1. Trimming cost V 3 bases and J 8 bases; bases outside gene matches: 4. Germline V CDR1 and CDR2: LNHDA, SQIVND (reference sequence). The CDR3 runs 13 residues. CDR3 amino acids: CASSISGTGEAFF. The CDR3 nucleotides are TGTGCCAGTAGTATCTCCGGGACAGGGGAAGCTTTCTTT. Based on the CDR3 plus reference TRBV19 and TRBJ1-1, the full variable domain is DGGITQSPKYLFRKEGQNVTLSCEQNLNHDAMYWYRQDPGQGLRLIYYSQIVNDFQKGDIAEGYSVSREKKESFPLTVTSAQKNPTAFYLCASSISGTGEAFFGQGTRLTVV.